This TCR beta chain was sequenced for a study of CD8 T cells in ankylosing spondylitis. Study-level points and caveats: Previous work reported some of these motif variants in the synovial fluid and blood of reactive arthritis. Disease-linked clones reportedly showed significant enrichment in matched ankylosing spondylitis synovial fluid. Researchers report that disease-linked clones proved CD8+ and relatively rare in peripheral blood.

For TCR beta, libraries came from quantitative 5'-RACE with molecular barcodes. From the 5' RACE reads, TCRdb called clonotypes with MiXCR, one entry per CDR3 protein. Among 200,000 to 250,000 distinct CDR3 sequences listed, approximately 10% were seen once. This clonotype was found many times. Its target is not known. The trim removed 4 bases at V and 4 bases at J, leaving 4 bases unmatched. CDR1 and CDR2 (germline): KGHDR, SFDVKD. The CDR3 length is 15 residues. The chain has TRBV24-1 and TRBJ1-5; 9 positions agree with TRBD1. This sequence originates from a male donor with ankylosing spondylitis or in good health (not recorded which). Sequencing was carried out using blood, either unsorted or a sorted T cell fraction (not recorded which). CDR3 DNA: TGTGCCACCAGTGAACAGGGGGCAGGGAATCAGCCCCAGCATTTT. Residues: CATSEQGAGNQPQHF.